This passage covers 6 T cell receptor beta chains from one sample sequenced in a study of T cells in Graves' hyperthyroidism and ophthalmopathy. Regions amplified from RNA transcripts were the TCR beta CDR3 regions. First-round RT-PCR targeting the TCR CDR3 was performed with the HTBI primer set. TCRdb independently ran MiXCR on the multiplex PCR reads; one entry per CDR3 protein. Here the sample spans some 500,000 distinct CDR3 sequences, about 15% being singletons. Sequenced: blood. These receptor sequences come from a woman aged 30 to 39 with Graves' ophthalmopathy.

This clonotype was detected only a few times. The chain has TRBV20-1 and TRBJ2-1; D perhaps matches TRBD1 (5 bases). V was clipped by 5 bases and J by 3 bases, with 11 bases between them. This CDR3 comprises 13 residues. Germline CDR1 reads DFQATT; CDR2 reads SNEGSKA (reference sequence). CDR3 loop: CSAPKTGYNEQFF. The CDR3 DNA reads as TGCAGTGCTCCAAAAACAGGCTACAATGAGCAGTTCTTC.

This clonotype came up many times. The chain links TRBV30 to TRBJ2-6; no reliable D call. The CDR3 is 15 residues long. Germline CDR1 and CDR2: GTSNPN and SVGIG (reference sequence). Trimming stripped 3 bases from V and 2 bases from J, with 11 bases between. CDR3 sequence (DNA): TGTGCCTGGAGCGCAGACCCCCCTGGGGCCAACGTCCTGACTTTC. Translation gives CAWSADPPGANVLTF.

This clonotype was detected a few times. The chain employs TRBV4-1 and TRBJ2-4, with TRBD2 matching 9 bases. Germline lookup yields CDR1 MGHRA and CDR2 YSYEKL. The CDR3 extends over 20 amino acids. V lost 0 bases and J lost 1; bases outside the gene matches: 13. CDR3 sequence: CASSQDRQSAGGRAKNIQYF. The CDR3 DNA is TGCGCCAGCAGCCAAGATAGGCAATCAGCGGGAGGTCGGGCCAAAAACATTCAGTACTTC.

This clonotype was counted between two and nine times. The chain links TRBV2 to TRBJ1-2; tentatively, D is TRBD1 (5 bases). Germline assignment: CDR1 SNHLY and CDR2 FYNNEI. V was pared by 6 bases and J by 0 bases, with 17 bases between. The CDR3 consists of 16 residues. CDR3 sequence: CASSVIRGRANYGYTF. The DNA for the CDR3 is TGTGCCAGCAGCGTTATTAGGGGAAGAGCTAACTATGGCTACACCTTC.

This clonotype was seen only a few times. The V call is TRBV19, the J call TRBJ2-5, with D possibly TRBD2 on 6 matching bases. Germline V gene sequence: CDR1 LNHDA, CDR2 SQIVND (reference sequence). This CDR3 region has 19 residues. V was shortened by 3 bases and J by 3 bases, with 26 bases between the two germline ends. The CDR3 loop reads CASSMGGTIFLRRKETQYF. CDR3 bases: TGTGCCAGTAGTATGGGCGGGACGATCTTTCTCCGACGTAAAGAGACCCAGTACTTC.

This clonotype was seen a handful of times. The V call is TRBV3-1, the J call TRBJ2-7; D is unresolved. This CDR3 contains 12 residues. Germline CDR1 LGHDT, CDR2 YNNKEL (reference sequence). With 8 bases removed from V and 7 bases from J, the gap between germline ends came to 15 bases. The CDR3 sequence: CASVGTSTEQYF. DNA for the CDR3: TGTGCCAGCGTGGGCACCTCCACTGAGCAGTACTTC.